The 14 T cell receptor beta chains given below trace back to one sample, sequenced in a study of T cells in Graves' hyperthyroidism and ophthalmopathy (dated by TCRdb to between 2018 and 2020). The protocol used for the library was multiplex PCR. The instrument given in TCRdb is Illumina HiSeq 2000. The TCR beta CDR3 regions were amplified from the RNA transcripts. A first-round RT-PCR of the TCR CDR3 used the HTBI primer set with the Qiagen OneStep RT-PCR kit. Through fastp at Q25 and MiXCR, TCRdb rebuilt clones from the public reads, retaining in-frame beta chains. Here each entry gathers all rows of one CDR3 protein and keeps the most common genes and DNA. The sample records hundreds of thousands of distinct CDR3 sequences, about 14% of which are singletons. In total, the top ten clones hold roughly 10% of the sample. Material for sequencing was blood. The receptors stem from a woman between 18 and 29 years old with Graves' hyperthyroidism.

Ten or more counts support this clonotype. This chain links TRBV4-3 with TRBJ2-7; tentatively, D is TRBD2 (6 bases). CDR1 is LGHNA, CDR2 YSLEER, per germline. The V gene lost 0 bases and the J gene lost 4 bases, with 13 bases spanning the gap. The length of the CDR3 is 15 residues. The CDR3 DNA sequence: TGCGCCAGCAGCCAAGAAAGGGCGGGGAAATACGAGCAGTACTTC. Translating gives CASSQERAGKYEQYF.

This clonotype was detected a few times. This chain uses TRBV9 with TRBJ2-7; D might be TRBD1 or TRBD2, each matching 5 bases. Germline CDR1 is SGDLS and CDR2 is YYNGEE. This CDR3 spans 14 amino acids. Trimming removed 1 base from V and 0 bases from J, with 8 bases in between. CDR3 amino acids: CASSVSGTSYEQYF. In nucleotides, the CDR3 is TGTGCCAGCAGCGTATCCGGGACCTCCTACGAGCAGTACTTC.

This clonotype was detected only a few times. The V call is TRBV19, the J call TRBJ1-3, with 8 bases aligning to TRBD1. Looked up from germline, CDR1 is LNHDA and CDR2 is SQIVND (reference sequence). The V and J ends lost 7 bases and 0 bases, in that order; junction bases with no gene match: 5. The CDR3 covers 15 residues. For the CDR3, the DNA is TGTGCCAGTACCCACAGGGGGAGCTCTGGAAACACCATATATTTT. This translates into CASTHRGSSGNTIYF.

This clonotype has a count of ten or more. CDR3 loop: CSAAAGSSYEQYF. For the CDR3, the DNA is TGCAGTGCTGCAGCGGGAAGCTCCTACGAGCAGTACTTC. V gene TRBV20-1 combines with J gene TRBJ2-7; 7 nucleotides line up with TRBD2. The ends lost 5 bases at V and 0 bases at J; junction bases unmatched: 4. The CDR3 consists of 13 residues. Germline CDR1 and CDR2: DFQATT and SNEGSKA (reference sequence).

The chain has TRBV11-3 and TRBJ2-7; D tentatively fits TRBD1 or TRBD2 (5 bases each). The CDR3 is made up of 14 amino acids. CDR1 is SGHNT, CDR2 YENEEA, per germline. V lost 5 bases, J lost 5 bases, and 16 bases lay in between. In DNA form, the CDR3 reads TGTGCCAGCAGCATCCGGGACGGACGAAACGAGCAGTACTTC. This encodes CASSIRDGRNEQYF. The entire variable domain, with the rest obtained from reference TRBV11-3 and TRBJ2-7, is as follows: EAGVVQSPRYKIIEKKQPVAFWCNPISGHNTLYWYLQNLGQGPELLIRYENEEAVDDSQLPKDRFSAERLKGVDSTLKIQPAELGDSAVYLCASSIRDGRNEQYFGPGTRLTVT.

The rearrangement links TRBV27 to TRBJ2-7; D unresolved. Deletions cut 5 bases from V and 7 bases from J, with 21 bases between. Germline values: CDR1 MNHEY, CDR2 SMNVEV (reference sequence). This CDR3 spans 15 amino acids. The CDR3 DNA follows: TGTGCCAGCAGTCCCCCGGCCCTTGACGTTGGGGAGCAGTACTTC. Translation gives CASSPPALDVGEQYF.

As to this clonotype: A much larger clone is a single base away; this may be a read error. The genes are TRBV20-1 and TRBJ2-3; maybe TRBD2 (6 bases). The CDR3 is 15 amino acids. Germline CDR1 DFQATT, CDR2 SNEGSKA (reference sequence). CDR3 sequence: CSAVDAGRGTETQYF. The CDR3 DNA sequence: TGCAGTGCGGTGGATGCGGGACGGGGCACAGAAACGCAGTATTTT.

In this sample, this clonotype turned up many times. V is TRBV27 and J is TRBJ2-7; 7 bases align to TRBD1. Losses at the gene ends were 3 bases for V and 2 bases for J; bases not matched to a gene: 7. Per germline, CDR1 MNHEY and CDR2 SMNVEV (reference sequence). This CDR3 is 15 amino acids long. This chain's CDR3 is CASSLAGTDPYEQYF. The CDR3 nucleotides are TGTGCCAGCAGTTTGGCTGGGACAGACCCCTACGAGCAGTACTTC.

This clonotype was found many times. The V and J genes are TRBV29-1 and TRBJ2-2; weak D call: TRBD2 (5 bases). Trimming shortened V by 7 bases and J by 1 base, and 13 bases separated the two germline ends. CDR3 size: 14 residues. CDR1 is SQVTM, CDR2 ANQGSEA, per germline. The CDR3 DNA follows: TGCAGCGCCAAGGTCGAGGGGAACACCGGGGAGCTGTTTTTT. Translating it yields CSAKVEGNTGELFF.

The chain's CDR3 is CASTPWGPTDTQYF. DNA for the CDR3: TGTGCCAGCACCCCCTGGGGGCCCACAGATACGCAGTATTTT. The chain employs TRBV27 and TRBJ2-3; tentative D call: TRBD1 (6 bases). The V and J ends lost 7 bases and 2 bases respectively, with 13 bases between them. This CDR3 is built from 14 residues. The germline gives CDR1 MNHEY, CDR2 SMNVEV (reference sequence).

The chain recombines TRBV6-9 with TRBJ2-7; D not resolved. The CDR3 covers 11 residues. CDR1 is MNHGY, CDR2 SVAAGI, per germline. V shed 7 bases and J shed 6 bases, with 10 bases lying between them. Here the CDR3 DNA reads TGTGCCAGCACTTACGCAGGCGAGCAGTACTTC. It translates to CASTYAGEQYF.

This clonotype was detected many times. The V gene is TRBV20-1, the J gene TRBJ2-3; 7 bases are shared with TRBD2. The CDR3 runs 14 residues. CDR1 and CDR2 from the germline V gene are DFQATT and SNEGSKA (reference sequence). V lost 6 bases to trimming and J lost 4 bases; unmatched junction nucleotides: 10. The CDR3 DNA reads as TGCAGTGCCGAGAGGGCGGGAGTTCCAGATACGCAGTATTTT. Translating gives CSAERAGVPDTQYF.

The rearrangement links TRBV4-3 to TRBJ2-7; TRBD2 matches at 12 bases. There are 16 residues in the CDR3. The germline CDR1 and CDR2 sequences are LGHNA and YSLEER. V lost 4 bases and J lost 5; bases outside the gene matches: 9. In nucleotides, the CDR3 is TGCGCCAGCAGCCCAAGACCTAGCGGGAGGGGGGACGAGCAGTACTTC. Protein product: CASSPRPSGRGDEQYF.

This clonotype turned up a few times. The chain couples TRBV12-3 or TRBV12-4 to TRBJ2-1, with D possibly matching TRBD2 (6 bases). Trimming took 4 bases from V and 11 from J, leaving 9 bases between them. This CDR3 spans 11 amino acids. The CDR3 DNA follows: TGTGCCAGCAGTTCGGGGGAGAAGCAGTTCTTC. Translation: CASSSGEKQFF.